This T cell receptor beta chain was captured in a study of PD-1 blockade in classical Hodgkin lymphoma (TCRdb year 2020). In terms of the full investigation: Nivolumab dosing was 3 mg/kg intravenously every 2 weeks, continuing until either disease progression or unacceptable toxicity. The study used TCR beta sequencing and CyTOF to define a peripheral blood immune signature of response to PD-1 blockade in classical Hodgkin lymphoma.

The meaning of the sample's time point label: cycle 4 day 1 (C4D1), after 5 to 7 weeks of nivolumab. All trial patients had relapsed after autologous stem cell transplantation, with cohorts A, B and C differing in prior brentuximab vedotin exposure. The trial cohort comprised 60 or so patients with relapsed/refractory classical Hodgkin lymphoma whose best overall responses were complete response, partial response or progressive disease. Single-agent nivolumab was administered to trial patients in the multi-cohort phase II CheckMate 205 trial. An independent review committee assessed best overall response by applying the 2007 International Working Group response criteria. Trial PBMCs were collected just before the start of nivolumab (C1D1) and during therapy at cycle 2 day 1 and cycle 4 day 1. Peripheral blood was collected in 8 mL Vacutainer Cell Preparation Tubes, from which PBMCs were isolated by centrifugation and then cryopreserved.

Overall study results and their limits: A significant rise by C4D1 was seen in CD4+ but not CD8+ TCR diversity (p=0.0027 vs p=0.16), with the rise being most apparent in complete responders (p=0.02). Newly diagnosed patients were reported to have lower baseline TCR diversity than healthy donors, and relapsed/refractory patients were reported to have lower baseline TCR diversity still. Diversity was lower in patients who began nivolumab less than 1 year after ASCT, so these patients were left out of later analyses to avoid confounding by immune reconstitution. The study covered only a single clinical trial cohort, and the causes of the repertoire differences, possibly disease activity or prior therapy, were still not defined. Baseline diversity similar to that of newly diagnosed patients was observed in trial patients achieving complete response, whereas significantly lower diversity was observed in partial responders and progressors.

As regards this clone: Its antigen is not yet known. Base-call qualities are not available, and no considerably larger clone is one nucleotide away.

Genomic DNA was extracted with the Qiagen DNeasy kit from unsorted PBMCs and from negatively selected CD4+ and CD8+ fractions. Using primers that anneal to V and J segments, immunoSEQ multiplex PCR amplified the TCR beta CDR3 regions. Amplification bias was minimized using a synthetic immune receptor repertoire, and residual bias was removed computationally after sequencing. In the authors' own workflow: Custom Python scripts were used to quantify repertoire diversity as the Shannon entropy index. Unsorted, CD4+ and CD8+ repertoires were analyzed separately, except in combined analyses where CD4+ and CD8+ sequences were merged in silico. A clone was considered expanded if an increase in frequency of at least 2-fold after treatment relative to C1D1 was found, and a pseudocount of 0.5 was applied to clones undetected at baseline. Singleton clones were defined as clones with 0 or 1 copy at C1D1, and non-singleton clones were defined as clones with 2 or more copies. Clones expanded in unsorted samples were assigned a CD4+, CD8+ or unknown annotation through matching of protein sequences in sorted samples from the same patient. Diversity changes from C1D1 to C4D1 were tested in paired samples using Wilcoxon tests. TCRdb obtained this table from immuneACCESS and retained in-frame rearrangements with V and J assigned. These tables miss some clones; where compared with another copy, unresolved V genes account for less than half of the shortfall, and the remainder is unexplained. That table gives V, J and clone size, and the DNA gave D and trimming. This sample has 15,000 to 20,000 clones in its table, and about 83% of those were observed once. Of the sample, about 13% falls within the top ten clones.

V was cut back by 2 bases and J by 3 bases, leaving a gap of 14 bases between them. For CDR1 and CDR2, the germline V gene (reference sequence) lists SEHNR and FQNEAQ. The CDR3 contains 16 residues, cysteine and phenylalanine counted. The CDR3 DNA has 48 bases and is translated from base 1. The starting material was peripheral blood mononuclear cells (PBMCs), obtained before the fourth cycle of nivolumab. The TCR sequence derives from a human donor with classical Hodgkin lymphoma. The chain is assembled from TRBV7-9 and TRBJ1-3; TRBD1 is possibly the D segment (5 matching bases). This receptor carries the CDR3 CASSLMWGADGNTIYF. In nucleotides, the sequence is TGTGCCAGCAGCTTAATGTGGGGCGCGGATGGAAACACCATATATTTT.